The 15 T cell receptor beta chains given below trace back to one sample, sequenced in a study of T cell responses to AZD1222 COVID-19 vaccine. The data were produced by immunoSEQ multiplex PCR, yet TCRdb's version contains in-frame clones alone and is incomplete. The sample holds about 150,000 clones; under 95% are singletons and the top ten take approximately 3.4%. Sequences were derived from peripheral blood, sampled 28 days after the second AZD1222 dose. Every receptor here comes from an adult who received the AZD1222 COVID-19 vaccine.

V and J are TRBV24-1 and TRBJ1-3; unclear D gene. CDR1 and CDR2 from the germline V gene are KGHDR and SFDVKD. The CDR3 loop spans 9 amino acids. V was clipped by 9 bases and J by 4 bases, with 0 bases between them. The CDR3 nucleotides read TGTGCCACCGGAAACACCATATATTTT. It is translated as CATGNTIYF.

The chain uses TRBV28 and TRBJ1-3; D is ambiguous. The CDR3 is 13 residues long. Looked up from germline, CDR1 is MDHEN and CDR2 is SYDVKM. The ends were cut back, 7 bases at V and 0 bases at J, with 7 bases in the middle. As DNA, the CDR3 is TGTGCCAGCATGCAGAGCTCTGGAAACACCATATATTTT. Translating gives CASMQSSGNTIYF. Together with reference TRBV28 and TRBJ1-3, the CDR3 gives the full variable domain: DVKVTQSSRYLVKRTGEKVFLECVQDMDHENMFWYRQDPGLGLRLIYFSYDVKMKEKGDIPEGYSVSREKKERFSLILESASTNQTSMYLCASMQSSGNTIYFGEGSWLTVV.

V and J are TRBV27 and TRBJ1-6; D is undetermined. Trimming removed 3 bases from V and 7 bases from J, with 7 bases in between. Germline CDR1 and CDR2: MNHEY and SMNVEV (reference sequence). The CDR3 sequence is 13 residues long. The CDR3: CASSLMGNSPLHF. CDR3 in DNA: TGTGCCAGCAGTTTGATGGGCAATTCACCCCTCCACTTT.

The V gene is TRBV18, the J gene TRBJ2-3; weak D call: TRBD2 (5 bases). Between the trimmed V and J ends, which lost 1 base and 2 bases, there was a span of 16 bases. The germline CDR1 and CDR2 sequences are KGHSH and LQKENI. There are 17 residues in the CDR3. The CDR3 DNA sequence: TGTGCCAGCTCACCACTGGAGGCCCCTATCATCACAGATACGCAGTATTTT. It codes for CASSPLEAPIITDTQYF.

The chain employs TRBV23-1 and TRBJ2-2; no definite D call. TRBV23-1 is identified as an open reading frame with a role that is uncertain. Trimming left V 11 bases short and J 6 bases short, with 10 bases between. This CDR3 has 11 residues. CDR3 DNA sequence: TGCGCCTTCGTACGGGCCGGGGAGCTGTTTTTT. Translated, it gives CAFVRAGELFF.

The chain combines TRBV3-1 (or the pseudogene TRBV3-2) with TRBJ1-2; weak D call: TRBD1 (6 bases). V shed 1 base and J shed 6 bases, with 21 bases lying between them. CDR3 length: 17 residues. Per the germline V gene, CDR1 is LGHDT and CDR2 is YNNKEL (reference sequence). The CDR3, as DNA: TGTGCCAGCAGCCAAGCGGCCTCAACAGGGAAGACTAATGGCTACACCTTC. This codes for CASSQAASTGKTNGYTF.

J is TRBJ1-6 and V is TRBV6-2 or TRBV6-3; unclear D gene. CDR3 length: 14 amino acids. Germline V CDR1 and CDR2: MNHEY, SVGEGT. V gave up 4 bases and J gave up 7 bases, with 11 bases separating them. The DNA of the CDR3 is TGTGCCAGCAGTTTTCGCGGGGTGAATTCACCCCTCCACTTT. Amino acid sequence: CASSFRGVNSPLHF.

The rearrangement uses TRBV10-3 and TRBJ2-1, with 9 bases lining up with TRBD1. V lost 4 bases, J lost 10 bases, and 5 bases stayed unmatched. This CDR3 contains 13 residues. Germline-derived CDR1 and CDR2 are ENHRY and SYGVKD. The CDR3 DNA is TGTGCCATCAGTGGGGACAGGGAAGACGAGCAGTTCTTC. Protein sequence: CAISGDREDEQFF.

The chain is built from TRBV18 and TRBJ1-3, with 7 nucleotides matching TRBD1. With 2 bases clipped from V and 4 bases from J, the junction kept 11 bases outside the gene matches. Germline assignment: CDR1 KGHSH and CDR2 LQKENI. The CDR3 totals 17 residues. The CDR3 is CASSPNPGTARGNTIYF. CDR3 DNA: TGTGCCAGCTCACCAAACCCAGGGACAGCAAGAGGAAACACCATATATTTT.

This chain links TRBV7-2 with TRBJ2-3, with D unclear. Trimming took off 5 bases at V and 1 base at J, with 7 bases between the two ends. The CDR3 extends over 13 amino acids. Germline values: CDR1 SGHTA, CDR2 FQGNSA. The CDR3 coding sequence is TGTGCCAGCAGCCCCCGGGGCACAGATACGCAGTATTTT. Encoded protein: CASSPRGTDTQYF.

The chain joins TRBV12-5 to TRBJ1-2; D remains unclear. The germline gives CDR1 LGHNT, CDR2 FRNRAP. Deletions cut 6 bases from V and 3 bases from J, with 11 bases between. The CDR3 extends over 13 amino acids. The CDR3 sequence is CASGWTADYGYTF. In DNA, the CDR3 is TGTGCTAGTGGGTGGACGGCGGACTATGGCTACACCTTC.

The V call is TRBV11-3, the J call TRBJ2-2; D might be TRBD2 (5 bases). The V end was cut by 3 bases, the J end by 6 bases, with 14 bases between. CDR3 length: 15 residues. The germline V gene encodes CDR1 SGHNT and CDR2 YENEEA. CDR3 DNA sequence: TGTGCCAGCAGCTTGAGTAGCGTCGGATCCGGGGAGCTGTTTTTT. Encoded protein: CASSLSSVGSGELFF.

This rearrangement joins TRBV2 to TRBJ1-4; possible D gene TRBD1, 6 bases. Germline CDR1 reads SNHLY; CDR2 reads FYNNEI. Deletions cut 0 bases from V and 3 bases from J, with 11 bases between. The CDR3 totals 16 residues. CDR3 sequence: CASSEALGGANEKLFF. DNA of the CDR3: TGTGCCAGCAGTGAAGCGCTAGGGGGAGCTAATGAAAAACTGTTTTTT.

The genes are TRBV4-1 and TRBJ2-7; 7 nucleotides align to TRBD1. Trimming at V came to 0 bases and at J to 3 bases, leaving 5 bases not matched to a gene. Per the germline V gene, CDR1 is MGHRA and CDR2 is YSYEKL. CDR3 size: 15 residues. CDR3 protein: CASSQDRDRHYEQYF. CDR3 coding DNA: TGCGCCAGCAGCCAAGACCGGGACAGACACTACGAGCAGTACTTC.

The genes are TRBV7-6 and TRBJ2-5, with D perhaps given as TRBD1 or TRBD2 (5 bases each). The germline V gene encodes CDR1 SGHVS and CDR2 FNYEAQ. V lost 4 bases and J 1 base, leaving 19 bases between the germline ends. The CDR3 length is 17 residues. The CDR3 DNA sequence: TGTGCCAGCAGCTCCCTCCCTGCCGGGGCAGCCCAAGAGACCCAGTACTTC. This codes for CASSSLPAGAAQETQYF.